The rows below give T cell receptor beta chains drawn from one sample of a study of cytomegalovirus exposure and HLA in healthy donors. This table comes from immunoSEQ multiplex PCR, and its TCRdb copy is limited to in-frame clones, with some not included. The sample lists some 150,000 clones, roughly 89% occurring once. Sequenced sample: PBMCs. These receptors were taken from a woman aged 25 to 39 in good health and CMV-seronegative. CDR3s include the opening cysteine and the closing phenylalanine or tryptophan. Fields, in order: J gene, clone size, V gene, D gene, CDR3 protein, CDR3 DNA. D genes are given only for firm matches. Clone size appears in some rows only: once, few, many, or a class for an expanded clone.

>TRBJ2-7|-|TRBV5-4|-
CASSFMGALGPVEQYF
TGTGCCAGCAGCTTTATGGGGGCTTTGGGGCCTGTCGAGCAGTACTTC
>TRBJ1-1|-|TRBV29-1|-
CSLGGTEAFF
TGCAGCCTGGGGGGGACTGAAGCTTTCTTT
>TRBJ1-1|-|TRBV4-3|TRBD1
CASSPGDRDFEAFF
TGCGCCAGCAGCCCTGGGGACAGGGACTTTGAAGCTTTCTTT
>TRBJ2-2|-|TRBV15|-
CATSRRGPTGELFF
TGTGCCACCAGCAGGCGGGGCCCCACCGGGGAGCTGTTTTTT
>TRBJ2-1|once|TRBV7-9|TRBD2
CASVPSGNEQFF
TGTGCCAGCGTTCCTAGCGGGAATGAGCAGTTCTTC
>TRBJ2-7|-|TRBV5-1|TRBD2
CASSSWTSSGPDEQYF
TGCGCCAGCAGCTCCTGGACTAGTTCGGGACCGGACGAGCAGTACTTC
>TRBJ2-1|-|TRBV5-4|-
CASSPEAASYNEQFF
TGTGCCAGCAGTCCGGAGGCAGCCTCCTACAATGAGCAGTTCTTC
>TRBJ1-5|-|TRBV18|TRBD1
CASSPQGASNQPQHF
TGTGCCAGCTCACCTCAGGGGGCCTCTAATCAGCCCCAGCATTTT
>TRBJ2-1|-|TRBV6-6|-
CASSYSLGRDEQFF
TGTGCCAGCAGTTACTCTTTGGGGCGCGATGAGCAGTTCTTC
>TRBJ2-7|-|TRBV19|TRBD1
CASSTWGQGYEQYF
TGTGCCAGTAGTACATGGGGACAGGGCTACGAGCAGTACTTC
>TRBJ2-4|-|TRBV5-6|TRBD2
CASSLLTGGIQYF
TGTGCCAGCAGCCTCCTGACGGGGGGCATTCAGTACTTC
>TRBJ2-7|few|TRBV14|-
CASSQGGTSYEQYF
TGTGCCAGCAGCCAGGGTGGGACTTCCTACGAGCAGTACTTC
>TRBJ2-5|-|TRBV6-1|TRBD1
CASSEAGTGKETQYF
TGTGCCAGCAGTGAAGCCGGGACAGGAAAAGAGACCCAGTACTTC
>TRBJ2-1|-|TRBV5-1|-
CASSLGRALDEQFF
TGCGCCAGCAGCTTGGGCAGGGCACTTGATGAGCAGTTCTTC
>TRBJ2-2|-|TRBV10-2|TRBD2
CASSEGRVGGELFF
TGCGCCAGCAGTGAGGGGAGGGTCGGCGGGGAGCTGTTTTTT
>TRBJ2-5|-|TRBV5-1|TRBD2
CASSWDPLAHIQETQYF
TGCGCCAGCAGCTGGGACCCACTAGCGCACATTCAAGAGACCCAGTACTTC
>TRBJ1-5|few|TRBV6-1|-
CASRGGTYSNQPQHF
TGTGCCAGCAGAGGAGGGACTTATAGCAATCAGCCCCAGCATTTT
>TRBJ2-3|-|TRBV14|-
CASSQGGGLSTDTQYF
TGTGCCAGCAGCCAGGGCGGGGGCCTTAGCACAGATACGCAGTATTTT
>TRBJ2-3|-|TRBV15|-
CATSRGQGLVDTQYF
TGTGCCACCAGCAGGGGGCAGGGGCTCGTAGATACGCAGTATTTT
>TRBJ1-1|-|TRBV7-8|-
CASSSLLREAFF
TGTGCCAGCAGTTCCCTCCTGCGGGAAGCTTTCTTT
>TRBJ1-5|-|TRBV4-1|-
CASSQVEAEPQHF
TGCGCCAGCAGCCAAGTGGAGGCAGAGCCCCAGCATTTT
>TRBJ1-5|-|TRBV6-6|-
CASSYSPQVSNQPQHF
TGTGCCAGCAGTTACTCGCCCCAGGTTAGCAATCAGCCCCAGCATTTT
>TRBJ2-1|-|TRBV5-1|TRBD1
CASRATGQGPGEQFF
TGCGCCAGCAGAGCCACGGGACAGGGGCCTGGTGAGCAGTTCTTC